Listed below are T cell receptor beta chains from one sample, sequenced in a study of OX40 agonist ivuxolimab in advanced cancers. Repertoires were generated with immunoSEQ multiplex PCR, while TCRdb's copy carries only in-frame clones and drops some. This sample yields just over 95,000 clones, of which approximately 85% are seen a single time; approximately 4.2% belongs to the top ten. The sample in question was CD4+ or CD8+ T cells sorted from blood, obtained in a trial of the OX40 agonist ivuxolimab. The receptor source for this set is an adult with an advanced solid tumor such as melanoma, head and neck, liver or kidney cancer. Each CDR3 is given with its conserved first and last residue. The D gene is left open where the match is weak. Clone size is given for some rows only: seen once, a few or many times, or a class if the clone is expanded.

.	.	TRBV4-1	TRBJ2-1	TGCGCCAGCAGCCAGGTGAAGTTCGGGAGACGGCTATACAATGAGCAGTTCTTC	CASSQVKFGRRLYNEQFF
.	.	TRBV6-6	TRBJ1-1	TGTGCCAGCAGACTCGTCACACGGGCGAACACTGAAGCTTTCTTT	CASRLVTRANTEAFF
once	TRBD1	TRBV7-2	TRBJ2-7	TGTGCCAGCAGCTTTAAACAGGGGTGGACCTACGAGCAGTACTTC	CASSFKQGWTYEQYF
few	.	TRBV27	TRBJ1-4	TGTGCCAGCAGTTTAAGCCCAACTAATGAAAAACTGTTTTTT	CASSLSPTNEKLFF
once	.	TRBV27	TRBJ2-1	TGTGCCAGCAGTTTATCGAGAAAACGGGAGCAGTTCTTC	CASSLSRKREQFF
.	TRBD1	TRBV27	TRBJ2-7	TGTGCCAGCAAGCGGGGACAGGGAAACTACGAGCAGTACTTC	CASKRGQGNYEQYF
.	.	TRBV19	TRBJ2-2	TGTGCCAGTAGTATTTACACTGGGGGGGAGCTGTTTTTT	CASSIYTGGELFF
.	.	TRBV5-1	TRBJ2-2	TGCGCCAGCAGCTTGGGAGGGGCCGGGGAGCTGTTTTTT	CASSLGGAGELFF
.	.	TRBV4-3	TRBJ2-7	TGCGCCAGCAGCCAAGATCGGGCCCTCTACGAGCAGTACTTC	CASSQDRALYEQYF
.	.	TRBV28	TRBJ1-4	TGTGCCAGCAGCCCTAGTCAGGGTCGCGGGAATGAAAAACTGTTTTTT	CASSPSQGRGNEKLFF
.	TRBD1	TRBV5-3	TRBJ2-7	TGTGCCAGAAGCTTGGAACAGGGGAGCTCCTACGAGCAGTACTTC	CARSLEQGSSYEQYF
.	.	TRBV28	TRBJ2-2	TGTGCCAGCACTCTGTCGAGGTCGAACACCGGGGAGCTGTTTTTT	CASTLSRSNTGELFF
once	TRBD1	TRBV5-1	TRBJ1-1	TGCGCCAGCAGCTTGAATATAGGGGGCGAGGACACTGAAGCTTTCTTT	CASSLNIGGEDTEAFF
.	.	TRBV5-4	TRBJ2-7	TGTGCCAGCAGCTTGGAACAGGTTAACGAGCAGTACTTC	CASSLEQVNEQYF
once	.	TRBV19	TRBJ2-1	TGTGCTTCCACCTTAGGGACGCCGAGCTCCTACAATGAGCAGTTCTTC	CASTLGTPSSYNEQFF
.	.	TRBV4-3	TRBJ1-1	TGCGCCAGCAGCCCTGCACTCGGGTTCAACACTGAAGCTTTCTTT	CASSPALGFNTEAFF
.	.	TRBV10-1	TRBJ2-1	TGCGCCAGCAGCTTACAGGGTAGCTACAATGAGCAGTTCTTC	CASSLQGSYNEQFF
.	.	TRBV14	TRBJ1-5	TGTGCCAGCAGCCAAGTCGGGGGGAATCAGCCCCAGCATTTT	CASSQVGGNQPQHF
once	.	TRBV2	TRBJ2-7	TGTGCCAGCAAACTCGACACGGGACCGAGCTCCTACGAGCAGTACTTC	CASKLDTGPSSYEQYF
once	TRBD2	TRBV4-3	TRBJ2-1	TGCGCCAGCAGCCATCCGGGACTAGGGGCTCCGGAGCAGTTCTTC	CASSHPGLGAPEQFF
.	.	TRBV5-1	TRBJ1-5	TGCGCCAGCAGCCAAGACAGAGATCAGCCCCAGCATTTT	CASSQDRDQPQHF
.	.	TRBV15	TRBJ2-7	TGTGCCACCAGCACCCCAAACTCCTACGAGCAGTACTTC	CATSTPNSYEQYF
.	TRBD2	TRBV7-6	TRBJ2-1	TGTGCCAGCAGTTCCAGCGGGGCGATATACAATGAGCAGTTCTTC	CASSSSGAIYNEQFF
.	.	TRBV7-9	TRBJ2-1	TGTGCCAGCAGCTTAGGAGGATTCAATGAGCAGTTCTTC	CASSLGGFNEQFF
once	TRBD1	TRBV6-5	TRBJ1-2	TGTGCCAGCAGTAACCGGGACAGGGGAGGGTATGGCTACACCTTC	CASSNRDRGGYGYTF
.	TRBD2	TRBV11-3	TRBJ2-3	TGTGCCAGCAGCTTAGGCGGGAGTAGCACAGATACGCAGTATTTT	CASSLGGSSTDTQYF
once	TRBD2	TRBV5-8	TRBJ2-1	TGTGCCAGCAGCTTAGGACTAGCGGGAGCTATCCATGAGCAGTTCTTC	CASSLGLAGAIHEQFF
.	.	TRBV9	TRBJ2-2	TGTGCCAGCATTGGCGAAAACACCGGGGAGCTGTTTTTT	CASIGENTGELFF
.	.	TRBV9	TRBJ2-6	TGTGCCAGCAGCGTAGTTTCGGGGATTGGGGCCAACGTCCTGACTTTC	CASSVVSGIGANVLTF
.	.	TRBV19	TRBJ1-4	TGTGCCAGTAGTTTTGATGAAAAACTGTTTTTT	CASSFDEKLFF
few	.	TRBV5-1	TRBJ2-7	TGCGCCAGCAGCCCCTTTTTAGGGGTCTACGAGCAGTACTTC	CASSPFLGVYEQYF
.	TRBD1	TRBV6-5	TRBJ1-1	TGTGCCAGCACAAAGGGGGCCGCTGAAGCTTTCTTT	CASTKGAAEAFF
once	.	TRBV7-1	TRBJ2-3	TGTGCCAGCAGCCCCATTCCCGATACGCAGTATTTT	CASSPIPDTQYF
.	.	TRBV11-3	TRBJ2-7	TGTGCCAGCAGCACGGGACACGGAGAGGGTGTTTACGAGCAGTACTTC	CASSTGHGEGVYEQYF
.	TRBD1	TRBV5-1	TRBJ2-5	TGCGCCAGCAGCCCCGGGACAGCCCGAGAGACCCAGTACTTC	CASSPGTARETQYF
.	.	TRBV7-8	TRBJ2-1	TGTGCCAGCAGCGTCGCTAGCTGGAGCTCCGTGAGCAATGAGCAGTTCTTC	CASSVASWSSVSNEQFF
.	.	TRBV18	TRBJ2-1	TGTGCCAGCTCACCAACATATGAGCAGTTCTTC	CASSPTYEQFF
once	.	TRBV28	TRBJ2-2	TGTGCCAGCACCTATAAAACCGCCGGGGAGCTGTTTTTT	CASTYKTAGELFF
.	.	TRBV11-2	TRBJ2-7	TGTGCCAGCAGCTCAATGACAGGATCTTACCACTCCTACGAGCAGTACTTC	CASSSMTGSYHSYEQYF
.	TRBD2	TRBV7-8	TRBJ2-1	TGTGCCAGCAGCTTACGACTAGCGGGAGGGAGCTCCTACAATGAGCAGTTCTTC	CASSLRLAGGSSYNEQFF
.	TRBD1	TRBV19	TRBJ2-3	TGTGCCAGTAGTATAACAGGGGTCGGCACAGATACGCAGTATTTT	CASSITGVGTDTQYF
once	TRBD1	TRBV19	TRBJ2-2	TGTGCCAGTAGTATAGATTGGCCCGGGACAGAAGGTACCGGGGAGCTGTTTTTT	CASSIDWPGTEGTGELFF